The 2 T cell receptor beta chains listed next were all sequenced from one sample in a study of T cell responses to AZD1222 COVID-19 vaccine (dated by TCRdb to the early 2020s). The time point label on this specimen signifies: baseline before first vaccination. Libraries came from the immunoSEQ multiplex PCR assay. TCRdb re-hosts the immuneACCESS table, in-frame sequences only. Its copies lack some clones; in the studies checked, an unresolved V gene accounts for under half of them, and the cause for the rest is not known. The sample table holds approximately 110,000 clones, of which roughly nine tenths were seen once. The ten top clones hold roughly 9.8% of the sample. The material sequenced was peripheral blood, taken on day 0 of AZD1222 vaccination. The receptors come from an adult in good health.

In this sample, this clone turned up once. J is TRBJ2-1 and V is TRBV19; TRBD2 aligns across 8 bases. V trimming: 5 bases; J trimming: 0 bases; junction bases outside the gene matches: 3. The germline V gene encodes CDR1 LNHDA and CDR2 SQIVND (reference sequence). The CDR3 sequence is 15 residues long. CDR3 nucleotides: TGTGCCAGTAGTCCCGGGACTAGCTCCTACAATGAGCAGTTCTTC. Translating gives CASSPGTSSYNEQFF.

V and J are TRBV19 and TRBJ2-1; 13 bases line up with TRBD2. The germline gives CDR1 LNHDA, CDR2 SQIVND (reference sequence). The CDR3 length is 15 residues. The J segment lost 4 bases and the V segment lost 4 bases, leaving 1 base of the junction unmatched. CDR3 protein: CASSKGLAGYNEQFF. CDR3 coding DNA: TGTGCCAGTAGTAAGGGACTAGCGGGATACAATGAGCAGTTCTTC.